The rows below give T cell receptor beta chains drawn from one sample of a study of CD8 T cells in ankylosing spondylitis. Using its own MiXCR run on the 5' RACE reads, TCRdb lists one record per CDR3 protein. The sample lists approximately 42,000 distinct CDR3 sequences; 9.5% to 12% were seen once. Material for sequencing was blood, either unsorted or a sorted T cell fraction (not recorded which). Source of these receptors: a male donor with ankylosing spondylitis or in good health (not recorded which). Both conserved end residues are part of each CDR3. D genes are given only for firm matches. Some rows mark clone size as missing; the rest say once, few, many or name a class of expanded clone.

TRBJ1-1	TRBV5-1	many	TRBD1	TGCGCCAGCAGCGTCGGGACAGGTTCTAATGAAGCTTTCTTT	CASSVGTGSNEAFF
TRBJ1-1	TRBV9	many	-	TGTGCCAGCAGCGAACGGGGCCGGGGGATGAACACTGAAGCTTTCTTT	CASSERGRGMNTEAFF
TRBJ1-4	TRBV2	-	-	TGTGCCAGCAGTGCGACTCGCACTAATGAAAAACTGTTTTTT	CASSATRTNEKLFF
TRBJ2-1	TRBV12-3/TRBV12-4	few	TRBD1	TGTGCCAGCAGTACCCGACAGGGACGTAGTGAGCAGTTCTTC	CASSTRQGRSEQFF
TRBJ1-5	TRBV11-2	many	-	TGTGCCAGCAGTATATATGGGGATCAGCCCCAGCATTTT	CASSIYGDQPQHF
TRBJ2-3	TRBV3-1	-	-	TGTGCCAGCTGCCCCCCCTTCCGCTCTGGCGGGGGCACAGATACGCAGTATTTT	CASCPPFRSGGGTDTQYF
TRBJ1-1	TRBV12-3/TRBV12-4	few	-	TGTGCCAGCAGTTTGGCGGGGGCGCGGACTGAAGCTTTCTTT	CASSLAGARTEAFF
TRBJ2-2	TRBV20-1	-	-	TGCAGTGCTAAGACAGTGAACACCGGGGAGCTGTTTTTT	CSAKTVNTGELFF
TRBJ2-3	TRBV20-1	few	TRBD2	TGCAGTGCTAACCCGGGACTAGCGGGGGGGCGAGGCACAGATACGCAGTATTTT	CSANPGLAGGRGTDTQYF
TRBJ2-7	TRBV2	many	TRBD1	TGTGCCAGCAGTGAAATATTTTGGGGACAGAACTACGAGCAGTACTTC	CASSEIFWGQNYEQYF
TRBJ1-5	TRBV15	many	-	TGTGCCACCAGCAGATTGGGGGGTAATCAGCCCCAGCATTTT	CATSRLGGNQPQHF
TRBJ2-3	TRBV14	-	TRBD1	TGTGCCAGCAGCCAAGGTCAGGGGGCATTAGAAGATACGCAGTATTTT	CASSQGQGALEDTQYF
TRBJ1-5	TRBV7-2	-	-	TGTGCCAGCAGCCCCGGACAGCTGAATCAGCCCCAGCATTTT	CASSPGQLNQPQHF
TRBJ1-1	TRBV7-2	few	-	TGTGCCAGCAGCGGAAGAGGGACTGAAGCTTTCTTT	CASSGRGTEAFF
TRBJ1-1	TRBV28	many	-	TGTGCCAGCAGTCCCAGTGGGATTTTTGCGGGCCAGAACACTGAAGCTTTCTTT	CASSPSGIFAGQNTEAFF
TRBJ1-6	TRBV5-1	many	TRBD1	TGCGCCAGCAGCTTGGCCCGCAGGGGGGAGTCACCCCTCCACTTT	CASSLARRGESPLHF
TRBJ1-2	TRBV4-2	many	-	TGTGCCAGCAGCCTATATGAGCAGGGAGACTATGGCTACACCTTC	CASSLYEQGDYGYTF
TRBJ2-7	TRBV28	many	-	TGTGCCAGCAGCCCGACAGGAACCTACGAGCAGTACTTC	CASSPTGTYEQYF
TRBJ2-3	TRBV29-1	many	-	TGCAGCGTTGAAGGGCAGGGACCTGCTGGAGCGCAGTATTTT	CSVEGQGPAGAQYF
TRBJ2-3	TRBV5-1	few	-	TGCGCCAGCAGCTTAAATCCTGGGGACGCAGATACGCAGTATTTT	CASSLNPGDADTQYF
TRBJ1-1	TRBV5-1	many	-	TGCGCCAGCAGCTTCTCCAGGGAGGACACTGAAGCTTTCTTT	CASSFSREDTEAFF
TRBJ2-3	TRBV12-3/TRBV12-4	many	TRBD1	TGTGCCAGCAGCCACCTTCTACAGGGGGCAGATACGCAGTATTTT	CASSHLLQGADTQYF
TRBJ2-7	TRBV5-5	many	TRBD1	TGTGCCAGCAGCCCGGGACAGTCGAGCTCCTACGAGCAGTACTTC	CASSPGQSSSYEQYF
TRBJ2-5	TRBV11-2	-	-	TGTGCCAGCAGCTTAGATCGTGGGGGATGGGAGACCCAGTACTTC	CASSLDRGGWETQYF
TRBJ1-2	TRBV5-1	many	-	TGCGCCAGCAGCTTGGAGACAGCGGGGATGTACGGCTACACCTTC	CASSLETAGMYGYTF
TRBJ2-2	TRBV2	many	-	TGTGCCAGCAGTGGCAGAACCAACACCGGGGAGCTGTTTTTT	CASSGRTNTGELFF
TRBJ2-2	TRBV3-1	-	TRBD1	TGTGCCAGCAGCCTTAGCGACAGGGCCGGGGAGCTGTTTTTT	CASSLSDRAGELFF
TRBJ1-2	TRBV4-2	many	-	TGTGCCAGCAGCCAAGAAGGCCCAATTCTTCTCGGAGGCTACACCTTC	CASSQEGPILLGGYTF
TRBJ2-7	TRBV5-1	many	-	TGCGCCAGCAGCGATGCACAAGGTTACGAGCAGTACTTC	CASSDAQGYEQYF
TRBJ1-5	TRBV19	few	TRBD1	TGTGCCAGTAGTATCGGGACAGGGGACTTCGGGATGAGCAATCAGCCCCAGCATTTT	CASSIGTGDFGMSNQPQHF
TRBJ2-7	TRBV20-1	many	-	TGCAGTGCTAGAAGGTGGGAAGGGGGGGAGCAGTACTTC	CSARRWEGGEQYF